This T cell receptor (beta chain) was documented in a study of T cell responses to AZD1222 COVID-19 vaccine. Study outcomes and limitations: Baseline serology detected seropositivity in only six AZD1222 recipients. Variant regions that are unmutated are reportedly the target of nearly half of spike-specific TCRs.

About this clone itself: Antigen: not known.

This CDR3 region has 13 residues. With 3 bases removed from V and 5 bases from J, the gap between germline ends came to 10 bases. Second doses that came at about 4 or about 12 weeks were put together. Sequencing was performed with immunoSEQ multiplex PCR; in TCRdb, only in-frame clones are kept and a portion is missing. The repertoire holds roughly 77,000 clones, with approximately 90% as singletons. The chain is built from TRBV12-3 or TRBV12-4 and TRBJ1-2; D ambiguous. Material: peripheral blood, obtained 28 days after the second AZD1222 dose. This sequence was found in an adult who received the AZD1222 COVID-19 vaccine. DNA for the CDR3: TGTGCCAGCAGTTTGGCTAATCGATATGGCTACACCTTC. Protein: CASSLANRYGYTF.